This T cell receptor beta chain was recovered during a study of T cells in women clearing cervical HPV infection. Method: immunoSEQ multiplex PCR; TCRdb's copy keeps in-frame clones and lacks some. The table gives roughly 20,000 clones; the top ten clones make up about 3% of it. As regards this clone: Read sequence stops 3 residues before the CDR3 end, and the germline J gene provides the missing end.

Germline CDR1 MNHNS, CDR2 SASEGT. The V gene end was trimmed by 0 bases and the J gene end by 1 base; junction bases not matched to a gene: 8. The CDR3 sequence is 17 residues long. Sequenced: blood buffy coat. The source of this sequence is a woman between 18 and 70 years old with a cervical HPV16 infection that either progressed to CIN3+ or cleared (not recorded which). The chain uses TRBV6-1 and TRBJ1-2; TRBD1 agrees at 7 bases. CDR3: CASSEARDRADNYGYTF. CDR3 bases read: TGTGCCAGCAGTGAAGCGCGTGACAGGGCGGATAACTATGGC.